The 15 T cell receptor beta chains reported below all come from one sample, sequenced in a study of T cell repertoires in cytomegalovirus infection (dated by TCRdb to about 2019). Their target antigens are unknown. The meaning of the sample's treatment or condition label: in vitro stimulation with specific CMV peptide epitopes to enrich CMV-specific T cells. The sequencing machine was an Illumina HiSeq 1500. TCRdb applied fastp at Q25 and MiXCR to the public reads, then kept only in-frame beta chains. Identical CDR3 proteins give one entry, which carries the most common genes and DNA. This sample gives about 37,000 distinct CDR3 sequences in total; roughly half of them show up just once. Around 90% of the sample lies in the top ten. Source: CD8+ T cells from cultured PBMCs, taken from culture after CMV antigen stimulation. The receptors were sampled from a human donor in good health (CMV status not recorded). Some clones in this sample may be carry-over from other donors' samples.

The chain employs TRBV4-1 and TRBJ2-1, with 14 bases aligning to TRBD2. J was trimmed by 8 bases and V by 0 bases; bases with no gene match: 12. The germline CDR1 and CDR2 sequences are MGHRA and YSYEKL. The CDR3 runs 19 residues. CDR3 sequence reads: CASSQETPPGTSGGYEQFF. The CDR3 DNA reads TGCGCCAGCAGCCAAGAAACCCCCCCCGGGACTAGCGGGGGTTATGAGCAGTTCTTC.

This clonotype turned up a few times. The chain combines TRBV6-5 with TRBJ2-1; D is perhaps TRBD1 or TRBD2 (7 bases each). V lost 2 bases and J 10 bases, leaving 12 bases between the germline ends. The CDR3 spans 13 residues. Germline V gene data show CDR1 as MNHEY and CDR2 as SVGAGI. The chain's CDR3 is CASSYPGGDEQFF. For the CDR3, the DNA is TGTGCCAGCAGTTACCCAGGGGGGGACGAGCAGTTCTTC.

The V call is TRBV7-6, the J call TRBJ2-1, with 8 bases identical to TRBD1. The CDR3 has 16 amino acids. V trimming: 3 bases; J trimming: 5 bases; junction bases outside the gene matches: 9. Germline V gene lookup returns CDR1 SGHVS and CDR2 FNYEAQ. The chain's CDR3 is CASSFRGQGADNEQFF. As DNA, the CDR3 is TGTGCCAGCAGCTTTAGAGGCCAGGGGGCCGACAATGAGCAGTTCTTC.

This clonotype was seen more than once but under ten times. The chain combines TRBV7-9 with TRBJ1-1; a weak D match, TRBD1 (5 bases). The CDR3 runs 12 residues. V shed 4 bases and J shed 5 bases, with 8 bases lying between them. Germline V CDR1 and CDR2: SEHNR, FQNEAQ (reference sequence). The CDR3 sequence is CASSSGSTEAFF. CDR3 nucleotide sequence: TGTGCCAGCAGCTCAGGGAGTACTGAAGCTTTCTTT.

J is TRBJ1-1 and V is TRBV13; a weak D match, TRBD1 (5 bases). The ends were cut back, 0 bases at V and 0 bases at J, with 8 bases in the middle. The CDR3 spans 15 residues. The germline V gene has CDR1 PRHDT and CDR2 FYEKMQ (reference sequence). The CDR3: CASSLGSRVNTEAFF. As DNA, the CDR3 is TGTGCCAGCAGCTTAGGTAGCAGGGTGAACACTGAAGCTTTCTTT.

This chain joins TRBV29-1 and TRBJ2-5; maybe TRBD1 (7 bases). The CDR3 is 14 amino acids. From germline, CDR1 is SQVTM and CDR2 ANQGSEA. CDR3 nucleotides: TGCAGAAAAGCCGGAGGGCGCAGGGGGGAGACCCAGTACTTC. It encodes CRKAGGRRGETQYF.

This clonotype was counted between two and nine times. The V gene is TRBV11-2, the J gene TRBJ2-1; TRBD2 matches at 9 bases. CDR1 and CDR2 from the germline V gene are SGHAT and FQNNGV. The CDR3 contains 17 residues. V dropped 3 bases and J dropped 3; count of bases not matched to a gene: 9. The CDR3 bases are TGTGCCAGCAGCTTTAGACACGTGACTAGCGGCTACAATGAGCAGTTCTTC. It is translated as CASSFRHVTSGYNEQFF.

The chain is built from TRBV19 and TRBJ1-1; D is unresolved. The germline V gene encodes CDR1 LNHDA and CDR2 SQIVND (reference sequence). V was cut by 9 bases and J by 2 bases, with 10 bases left in between. This CDR3 has 12 amino acids. The CDR3 bases are TGTGCCAGCAGAGACACCAACACTGAAGCTTTCTTT. Translating it yields CASRDTNTEAFF. The variable domain in full, with the rest retrieved from reference TRBV19 and TRBJ1-1, is DGGITQSPKYLFRKEGQNVTLSCEQNLNHDAMYWYRQDPGQGLRLIYYSQIVNDFQKGDIAEGYSVSREKKESFPLTVTSAQKNPTAFYLCASRDTNTEAFFGQGTRLTVV.

The rearrangement joins TRBV28 to TRBJ2-7; tentatively, D is TRBD2 (5 bases). Deletions cut 5 bases from V and 3 bases from J, with 20 bases between. In germline, CDR1 is MDHEN, CDR2 SYDVKM. The CDR3 is 16 residues long. This CDR3 is CASSPATRGTLYEQYF. In nucleotides, the CDR3 is TGTGCCAGCAGTCCCGCCACACGGGGTACCCTCTACGAGCAGTACTTC. The full variable domain, its missing parts supplied by reference TRBV28 and TRBJ2-7, is DVKVTQSSRYLVKRTGEKVFLECVQDMDHENMFWYRQDPGLGLRLIYFSYDVKMKEKGDIPEGYSVSREKKERFSLILESASTNQTSMYLCASSPATRGTLYEQYFGPGTRLTVT.

V gene TRBV6-1 combines with J gene TRBJ2-1; a weak D match, TRBD1 (5 bases). Trimming took off 5 bases at V and 13 bases at J, with 15 bases between the two ends. The CDR3 is 12 residues long. Germline V gene sequence: CDR1 MNHNS, CDR2 SASEGT. The DNA for the CDR3 is TGTGCCAGCAGTCCCCCTTGGGGCGGCCAGTTCTTC. Residues: CASSPPWGGQFF.

The V and J genes are TRBV7-3 and TRBJ2-1; 13 bases are shared with TRBD2. V was clipped by 5 bases and J by 7 bases; unmatched bases: 11. Germline assignment: CDR1 SGHTA and CDR2 FQGTGA. The CDR3 length is 17 residues. CDR3 protein: CASSPAGTSGMGNEQFF. The CDR3 DNA reads as TGTGCCAGCAGCCCGGCCGGGACTAGCGGGATGGGGAATGAGCAGTTCTTC.

V is TRBV10-3 and J is TRBJ1-1; D is ambiguous. This CDR3 is built from 13 residues. V lost 7 bases to trimming and J lost 0 bases, with 9 bases between them. Germline values: CDR1 ENHRY, CDR2 SYGVKD. The CDR3 nucleotides read TGTGCCATCATCGAGGATATGAACACTGAAGCTTTCTTT. This encodes CAIIEDMNTEAFF.

The V call is TRBV29-1, the J call TRBJ2-3; tentatively, D is TRBD2 (6 bases). Germline-derived CDR1 and CDR2 are SQVTM and ANQGSEA. This CDR3 region has 15 residues. The V end was cut by 8 bases, the J end by 4 bases, with 22 bases between. The chain's CDR3 is CSTLPSVSLPDTQYF. CDR3 in DNA: TGCAGCACACTCCCTAGCGTGTCTCTCCCAGATACGCAGTATTTT.

The chain joins TRBV10-3 to TRBJ1-1, with D hard to call. Germline assignment: CDR1 ENHRY and CDR2 SYGVKD. The CDR3 is 13 residues long. Trimming removed 11 bases at V and 5 bases at J, with 18 bases between. The CDR3 loop is CAAWSAQQTEAFF. CDR3 nucleotide sequence: TGTGCCGCCTGGTCAGCCCAGCAAACTGAAGCTTTCTTT.

The table lists this clonotype with a count of one. The chain is built from TRBV6-5 and TRBJ2-1, with TRBD2 matching 9 bases. Losses at the gene ends were 2 bases for V and 5 bases for J; bases not matched to a gene: 10. The germline V gene encodes CDR1 MNHEY and CDR2 SVGAGI. The CDR3 extends over 17 amino acids. The DNA for the CDR3 is TGTGCCAGCAGTTACGGCGCGGGGGGGCCGCAGGACAATGAGCAGTTCTTC. Translated, it gives CASSYGAGGPQDNEQFF.